This T cell receptor beta chain was obtained from a study of T cell changes during pregnancy in multiple sclerosis (dated by TCRdb to the late 2010s). About the full investigation: Changes in the T cell repertoire over the course of pregnancy were examined in this study in women with multiple sclerosis.

The CDR3 goes from the cysteine to the phenylalanine over 12 residues. The DNA shown is the 36-base CDR3, in frame from base 1. Trimming removed 4 bases from V and 5 bases from J; the gene matches leave 0 bases unexplained. Via the germline V gene, CDR1 is SGHTA and CDR2 FQGNSA. Details on this clone: This receptor's antigen is unknown. Per-nucleotide qualities are absent, and no much larger clonotype sits a single base away.

To prepare the library, the immunoSEQ multiplex PCR assay was applied. Imported from immuneACCESS, the table was reduced by TCRdb to in-frame sequences with V and J called. These copies leave out some clones; in studies compared against another copy, an unresolved V gene accounts for under half, and the cause of the remainder is not known. The sample data list approximately 40,000 clones, and approximately 92% of these were observed just once. Together, the top ten hold 0.7% of the sample. This specimen consisted of CD4+ T cells from peripheral blood mononuclear cells, obtained before pregnancy. The rearranged chain carries TRBV7-2 and TRBJ1-1; 8 bases in the junction line up with TRBD1. The TCR originated in a female donor with multiple sclerosis, enrolled in a pregnancy study. The CDR3 region has the sequence CASSWTGTEAFF. The nucleotide sequence is given as TGTGCCAGCAGCTGGACAGGGACTGAAGCTTTCTTT. Supplemented by the reference TRBV7-2 and TRBJ1-1 proteins around the CDR3, the complete variable domain is GAGVSQSPSNKVTEKGKDVELRCDPISGHTALYWYRQSLGQGLEFLIYFQGNSAPDKSGLPSDRFSAERTGGSVSTLTIQRTQQEDSAVYLCASSWTGTEAFFGQGTRLTVV.